This TCR beta chain was retrieved from a study of chemoradiotherapy in HPV16-positive cancers. Overall study results and limits: Candidate HPV-specific clones and E7-related TCR motifs grew in tumor during treatment. The functional HPV-specific definition rests on just two HPV16-positive patients.

The germline V gene encodes CDR1 SGHTA and CDR2 FQGNSA. The CDR3 is made up of 15 amino acids. V lost 5 bases and J lost 1; bases outside the gene matches: 7. Details on this clone: Its antigen remains unknown.

The table came from immunoSEQ multiplex PCR; TCRdb's copy has only in-frame clones and leaves some out. This table holds about 22,000 clones, approximately 73% found once. The origin of this receptor is a human donor with HPV-associated anogenital cancer. Collection of the sample occurred from a patient who underwent chemoradiotherapy. The chain combines TRBV7-2 with TRBJ2-7; 8 bases line up with TRBD1. The CDR3 coding sequence is TGTGCCAGCAGCGCCGGACAGGGAAGGTCCTACGAGCAGTACTTC. Translated: CASSAGQGRSYEQYF.